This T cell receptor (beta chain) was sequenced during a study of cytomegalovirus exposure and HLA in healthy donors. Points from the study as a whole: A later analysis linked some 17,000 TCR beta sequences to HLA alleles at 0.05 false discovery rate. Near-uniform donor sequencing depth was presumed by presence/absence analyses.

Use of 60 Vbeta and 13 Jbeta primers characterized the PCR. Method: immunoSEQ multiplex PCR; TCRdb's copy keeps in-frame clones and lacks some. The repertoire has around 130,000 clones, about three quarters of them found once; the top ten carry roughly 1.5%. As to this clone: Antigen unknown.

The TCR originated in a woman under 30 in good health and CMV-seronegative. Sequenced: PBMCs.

DNA for the CDR3: TGTGCTAGTGGTTCGGGGGAGACCCAGTACTTC. It codes for CASGSGETQYF. The chain combines TRBV12-5 with TRBJ2-5, with D tentatively TRBD2 (5 bases). CDR3 length: 11 residues. Germline-derived CDR1 and CDR2 are LGHNT and FRNRAP. V was cut by 4 bases and J by 5 bases, with 5 bases left in between.